Listed here are 5 T cell receptor beta chains from one sample, sequenced in a study of PD-L1 blockade in urothelial cancer. The table came from immunoSEQ multiplex PCR; TCRdb's copy has only in-frame clones and leaves some out. Among tens of thousands of clones listed, 80% to 85% were seen once. The time point: pretreatment peripheral blood. The sample was PBMCs, taken around atezolizumab (anti-PD-L1) treatment. The receptors here all came from a man in his fifties or sixties with urothelial cancer.

This chain links TRBV4-3 with TRBJ2-7, with TRBD1 matching 11 bases. Looked up from germline, CDR1 is LGHNA and CDR2 is YSLEER. The CDR3 is 15 amino acids. The trim removed 1 base at V and 9 bases at J, leaving 8 bases unmatched. Written as DNA, the CDR3 is TGCGCCAGCAGCCAAGGGACAGGGGGCGCGACTCTGCAGTACTTC. It specifies CASSQGTGGATLQYF.

This chain links TRBV29-1 with TRBJ2-2; TRBD1 aligns across 9 bases. The CDR3 runs 14 residues. The junction had 5 bases not matched to a gene; V was cut back by 7 bases and J by 2 bases. Germline V gene lookup returns CDR1 SQVTM and CDR2 ANQGSEA. This CDR3 reads CSGGGQGNTGELFF. The CDR3 nucleotides are TGCAGCGGGGGGGGACAGGGCAACACCGGGGAGCTGTTTTTT.

This chain connects TRBV27 to TRBJ2-2; TRBD2 agrees at 9 bases. Germline loops: CDR1 MNHEY, CDR2 SMNVEV (reference sequence). The CDR3 totals 17 residues. Trimming at V came to 4 bases and at J to 2 bases, leaving 8 bases not matched to a gene. The CDR3 reads CASSSPAGGPNTGELFF. In DNA, the CDR3 is TGTGCCAGCAGTTCTCCCGCGGGGGGGCCTAACACCGGGGAGCTGTTTTTT.

The chain is built from TRBV5-4 and TRBJ1-1, with TRBD1 identical over 7 bases. The junction had 8 bases not matched to a gene; V was cut back by 4 bases and J by 5 bases. The CDR3 is made up of 14 amino acids. CDR1 SGHNT and CDR2 YYREEE come from the germline V gene (reference sequence). The CDR3 spells CASSPPDRETEAFF. As DNA, the CDR3 is TGTGCCAGCAGCCCCCCTGACAGGGAAACTGAAGCTTTCTTT.

The genes are TRBV6-6 and TRBJ1-2; TRBD1 agrees at 7 bases. This CDR3 has 14 amino acids. After removal of 7 bases from V and 5 bases from J, the junction contained 10 bases not matched to a gene. CDR1 is MNHNY and CDR2 is SVGAGI in the germline V gene (reference sequence). DNA for the CDR3: TGTGCCAGCATTCCGGGACAGCCTGGTTATGGCTACACCTTC. As protein: CASIPGQPGYGYTF.